The present T cell receptor (beta chain) was sequenced within a study of blood T cell repertoires in COVID-19. Study-level background: Italy, Spain and the United States were the sources of the convalescent and acute COVID-19 samples. Nucleic acid was either cDNA or gDNA, and it came from T cells, B-cell-depleted T cells, or PBMCs.

Study processing details: Amplification of reference gene primers provided the estimated nucleated cell counts. Method: immunoSEQ multiplex PCR; TCRdb's copy keeps in-frame clones and lacks some. For V, J and clone size, that table is used; D and trimming come from the DNA. The sample includes around 100,000 clones, approximately 90% of them seen just once. V gave up 4 bases and J gave up 4 bases, with 11 bases separating them. This CDR3 comprises 12 residues. From germline, CDR1 is SQVTM and CDR2 ANQGSEA. The chain carries TRBV29-1 and TRBJ2-7; no firm D call. Sequenced material: peripheral blood. This TCR was recovered from a man aged 50 or older with active COVID-19. The CDR3 DNA follows: TGCAGCGTTGGGGCTTTCGTTTACGAGCAGTACTTC. Translated: CSVGAFVYEQYF.